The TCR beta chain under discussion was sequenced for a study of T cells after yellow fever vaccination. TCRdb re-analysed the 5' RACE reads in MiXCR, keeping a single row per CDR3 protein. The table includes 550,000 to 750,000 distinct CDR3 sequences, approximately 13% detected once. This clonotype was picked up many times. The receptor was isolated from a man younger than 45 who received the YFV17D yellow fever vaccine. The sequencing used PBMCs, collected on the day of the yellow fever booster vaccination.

The CDR3 spells CASRRGQETQYF. The CDR3 DNA follows: TGCGCCAGCAGGAGGGGTCAAGAGACCCAGTACTTC. The genes are TRBV10-2 and TRBJ2-5, with D perhaps matching TRBD1 or TRBD2 (5 bases each). V lost 6 bases and J lost 2, with 7 bases in between. The CDR3 length is 12 residues. The germline V gene encodes CDR1 WSHSY and CDR2 SAAADI.